One sample yielded the 21 T cell receptor beta chains listed below, sequenced in a study of cytomegalovirus exposure and HLA in healthy donors (dated by TCRdb to 2015 to 2018). The library was prepared using the immunoSEQ multiplex PCR assay. For the multiplex PCR, a mixture combining 60 forward primers for TCR Vbeta segments and 13 reverse primers for TCR Jbeta segments was used. The immuneACCESS repertoire file appears here via TCRdb, limited to in-frame rearrangements. These files lack a portion of the clones; in checked studies, under half of the deficit traces to unresolved V genes, and the cause of the others is not known. The sample table contains more than 95,000 clones; only one count was recorded for 60% to 80% of them. The leading ten clones occupy roughly 5% of the sample. The sequencing sample was made of PBMCs. These receptors originate from a man in his sixties in good health and CMV-seropositive.

The V gene is TRBV7-2, the J gene TRBJ1-1; no clear D. V dropped 2 bases and J dropped 7 bases, with 11 bases sitting between them. This CDR3 region has 13 residues. Germline-derived CDR1 and CDR2 are SGHTA and FQGNSA. CDR3 amino acids: CASSLPSVSEAFF. The DNA of the CDR3 is TGTGCCAGCAGCTTACCGTCTGTGAGTGAAGCTTTCTTT.

The J gene is TRBJ2-1, the V gene TRBV19; 9 bases align to TRBD2. CDR3 length: 15 amino acids. V gave up 4 bases and J gave up 2 bases; unmatched junction bases: 3. The germline V gene has CDR1 LNHDA and CDR2 SQIVND (reference sequence). The CDR3 protein is CASSTLAGPYNEQFF. The CDR3 nucleotides are TGTGCCAGTAGTACCCTAGCGGGGCCCTACAATGAGCAGTTCTTC.

The chain uses TRBV7-6 and TRBJ1-2; a weak D match, TRBD1 (5 bases). The CDR3 is 15 amino acids. Trimming pared 2 bases from V and 6 bases from J, leaving 16 bases between. Germline CDR1 and CDR2: SGHVS and FNYEAQ. CDR3 region: CASSLLSGGTNGYTF. In nucleotides, the CDR3 is TGTGCCAGCAGCTTATTATCGGGGGGAACGAATGGCTACACCTTC.

The J gene is TRBJ2-1, the V gene TRBV11-2; 9 bases agree with TRBD1. Germline trimming cut 3 bases from V and 2 bases from J; bases unmatched to any gene: 2. Germline CDR1 SGHAT, CDR2 FQNNGV. CDR3 length equals 15 residues. Written as DNA, the CDR3 is TGTGCCAGCAGCTTGGGACAGGGACCCTACAATGAGCAGTTCTTC. Translation: CASSLGQGPYNEQFF.

V and J are TRBV27 and TRBJ2-5; 11 bases align to TRBD2. Per the germline V gene, CDR1 is MNHEY and CDR2 is SMNVEV (reference sequence). The CDR3 loop spans 15 amino acids. J lost 5 bases, V lost 2 bases, and 4 bases had no gene match. The CDR3 DNA sequence: TGTGCCAGCAGTTTAGGGGCTAGCGGGGGGGAGACCCAGTACTTC. Amino acids: CASSLGASGGETQYF.

The chain uses TRBV7-2 and TRBJ2-4; 11 nucleotides agree with TRBD2. In germline, CDR1 is SGHTA, CDR2 FQGNSA. V dropped 10 bases and J dropped 11; count of bases not matched to a gene: 16. The CDR3 is 15 residues long. The CDR3 DNA sequence: TGTGCCACCCATAGCGGGGGGGCCGGAATCATAGTTCAGTACTTC. This encodes CATHSGGAGIIVQYF.

The table lists this clone with a few counts. This sequence joins TRBV19 and TRBJ1-5, with D tentatively TRBD1 (6 bases). Germline V CDR1 and CDR2: LNHDA, SQIVND (reference sequence). The CDR3 is 16 residues long. V lost 7 bases, J lost 0 bases, and 16 bases lay in between. The CDR3 loop is CASTRGQPNSNQPQHF. As DNA, the CDR3 is TGTGCCAGTACCAGAGGACAGCCGAATAGCAATCAGCCCCAGCATTTT. Using reference TRBV19 and TRBJ1-5 for the parts outside the CDR3, the full variable domain is DGGITQSPKYLFRKEGQNVTLSCEQNLNHDAMYWYRQDPGQGLRLIYYSQIVNDFQKGDIAEGYSVSREKKESFPLTVTSAQKNPTAFYLCASTRGQPNSNQPQHFGDGTRLSIL.

The chain links TRBV7-9 to TRBJ1-6, with a tentative D call TRBD1 (5 bases). Trimming took off 8 bases at V and 6 bases at J, with 17 bases between the two ends. Germline V gene sequence: CDR1 SEHNR, CDR2 FQNEAQ (reference sequence). CDR3 size: 15 residues. The CDR3 region is CASLPIGGVNSPLHF. DNA of the CDR3: TGTGCCAGCTTGCCGATCGGGGGGGTTAATTCACCCCTCCACTTT.

The J gene is TRBJ1-4, the V gene TRBV5-1; possibly TRBD1 for D (6 bases). CDR1 and CDR2 (germline): SGHRS, YFSETQ. V was clipped by 4 bases and J by 7 bases, with 11 bases between them. The CDR3 sequence is 13 residues long. The CDR3: CASSRDIGEKLFF. CDR3 in DNA: TGCGCCAGCAGCCGGGACATCGGTGAAAAACTGTTTTTT.

V gene TRBV7-9 combines with J gene TRBJ2-5; 10 nucleotides match TRBD2. Germline V lookup: CDR1 SEHNR, CDR2 FQNEAQ (reference sequence). The CDR3 consists of 12 residues. With V trimmed by 7 bases and J by 11 bases, 7 bases remained unmatched. The CDR3 DNA reads TGTGCCAGCAACAGACTAGCGGGTGAGCAGTACTTC. It encodes CASNRLAGEQYF.

CDR3 sequence: CASSLRAGMINGYTF. In DNA, the CDR3 is TGTGCCAGCAGCTTGAGAGCAGGGATGATTAATGGCTACACCTTC. The gene calls are TRBV5-4 and TRBJ1-2; maybe TRBD1 (5 bases). Trimming took 1 base from V and 6 from J, leaving 16 bases between them. CDR3 length: 15 amino acids. CDR1 and CDR2 from the germline V gene are SGHNT and YYREEE (reference sequence).

The rearrangement links TRBV6-1 to TRBJ2-1; perhaps TRBD2 as D (7 bases). Germline V gene sequence: CDR1 MNHNS, CDR2 SASEGT. Trimming cost V 4 bases and J 9 bases, with 13 bases left between them. The CDR3 consists of 13 residues. The CDR3 region is CASSGEGGAEQFF. The CDR3 region has the DNA TGTGCCAGCAGTGGAGAAGGGGGGGCTGAGCAGTTCTTC.

V is TRBV5-1 and J is TRBJ2-5; 8 positions agree with TRBD1. Germline V CDR1 and CDR2: SGHRS, YFSETQ. The CDR3 extends over 14 amino acids. V shed 4 bases, J shed 5 bases, and the junction held 7 bases outside the gene matches. The CDR3 sequence: CASSIGQGGETQYF. CDR3 DNA: TGCGCCAGCAGCATAGGACAGGGTGGGGAGACCCAGTACTTC.

The chain uses TRBV29-1 and TRBJ2-5; TRBD1 aligns across 7 bases. With V trimmed by 5 bases and J by 5 bases, 11 bases remained unmatched. This CDR3 spans 14 amino acids. From germline, CDR1 is SQVTM and CDR2 ANQGSEA. This CDR3 is CSVCLTGKMETQYF. CDR3 DNA: TGCAGCGTTTGTTTGACAGGGAAAATGGAGACCCAGTACTTC. The full variable domain, in which reference TRBV29-1 and TRBJ2-5 provide the parts outside the CDR3, is SAVISQKPSRDICQRGTSLTIQCQVDSQVTMMFWYRQQPGQSLTLIATANQGSEATYESGFVIDKFPISRPNLTFSTLTVSNMSPEDSSIYLCSVCLTGKMETQYFGPGTRLLVL.

The genes are TRBV19 and TRBJ2-7, with D maybe TRBD2 (6 bases). The CDR3 loop spans 15 amino acids. Per germline, CDR1 LNHDA and CDR2 SQIVND (reference sequence). Trimming took 1 base from V and 3 from J, leaving 13 bases between them. This chain's CDR3 is CASSIAAFGGYEQYF. CDR3 DNA: TGTGCCAGTAGTATAGCGGCTTTCGGGGGCTACGAGCAGTACTTC.

V is TRBV5-8 and J is TRBJ2-2; 8 nucleotides match TRBD2. The CDR3 loop spans 15 amino acids. Trimming cost V 2 bases and J 3 bases; bases outside gene matches: 3. Germline CDR1 reads SGHTS; CDR2 reads YDEGEE. The CDR3 protein is CASSLGLADTGELFF. Written as DNA, the CDR3 is TGTGCCAGCAGCTTAGGACTAGCAGACACCGGGGAGCTGTTTTTT.

This rearrangement joins TRBV6-1 to TRBJ1-2; 8 bases are a match to TRBD1. V lost 4 bases and J lost 6; bases outside the gene matches: 10. The CDR3 is 15 amino acids. CDR1 and CDR2 from the germline V gene are MNHNS and SASEGT. This CDR3 is CASSVLLSGGDGYTF. CDR3 nucleotides: TGTGCCAGCAGTGTCCTCCTATCAGGGGGCGATGGCTACACCTTC.

This clone occurred a few times. The rearrangement joins TRBV9 to TRBJ2-6; 9 bases are shared with TRBD1. This CDR3 has 17 residues. Germline CDR1 SGDLS, CDR2 YYNGEE. V lost 4 bases to trimming and J lost 0 bases; unmatched junction nucleotides: 5. The CDR3 protein is CASSTGQGNSGANVLTF. CDR3 DNA: TGTGCCAGCAGCACCGGACAGGGGAACTCTGGGGCCAACGTCCTGACTTTC.

On this clone itself: The junction departs from germline at one end; a sequencing error may be responsible. The chain couples TRBV15 to TRBJ1-5, with 10 bases aligning to TRBD1. CDR3 length: 15 amino acids. The germline V gene has CDR1 LNHNV and CDR2 YYDKDF (reference sequence). The CDR3 DNA reads TGTGCCACCAGCGGAGACAGGGGGCTCAGTCAGCCCCAGCATTTT. Its translation is CATSGDRGLSQPQHF.

The table lists this clone with a few counts. This sequence joins TRBV29-1 and TRBJ1-1; no firm D call. This CDR3 has 12 residues. V lost 0 bases and J 1 base, leaving 3 bases between the germline ends. Germline V gives CDR1 SQVTM, CDR2 ANQGSEA. The CDR3 sequence: CSVEEANTEAFF. The CDR3 coding sequence is TGCAGCGTTGAAGAAGCGAACACTGAAGCTTTCTTT.

V is TRBV6-1 and J is TRBJ1-1; 7 bases align to TRBD1. The CDR3 consists of 14 residues. Germline lookup yields CDR1 MNHNS and CDR2 SASEGT. V lost 6 bases and J lost 1; bases outside the gene matches: 5. CDR3 coding DNA: TGTGCCAGCAGCTTGGGACAGCAGAACACTGAAGCTTTCTTT. The encoded protein is CASSLGQQNTEAFF.